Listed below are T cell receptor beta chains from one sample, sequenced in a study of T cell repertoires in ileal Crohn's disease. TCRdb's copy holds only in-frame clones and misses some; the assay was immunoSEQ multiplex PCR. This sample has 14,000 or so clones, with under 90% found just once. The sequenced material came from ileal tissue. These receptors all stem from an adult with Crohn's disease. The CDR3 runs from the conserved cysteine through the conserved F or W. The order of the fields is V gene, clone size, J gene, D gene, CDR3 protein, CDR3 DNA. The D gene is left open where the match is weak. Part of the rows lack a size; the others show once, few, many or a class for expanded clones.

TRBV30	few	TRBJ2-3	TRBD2	CAWSRLAGAANTQYF	TGTGCCTGGAGTAGACTAGCGGGGGCGGCAAATACGCAGTATTTT
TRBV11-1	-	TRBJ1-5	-	CASSLAAGNPQPQHF	TGTGCCAGCAGCTTAGCAGCGGGGAACCCCCAGCCCCAGCATTTT
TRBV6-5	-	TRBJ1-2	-	CASSYIREAYGYTF	TGTGCCAGCAGTTACATCAGGGAGGCCTATGGCTACACCTTC
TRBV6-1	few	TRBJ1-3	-	CASSEAGGGRNTIYF	TGTGCCAGCAGTGAAGCCGGGGGGGGAAGGAACACCATATATTTT
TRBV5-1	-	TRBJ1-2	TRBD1	CASSKGQDYGYTF	TGCGCCAGCAGCAAGGGACAGGACTATGGCTACACCTTC
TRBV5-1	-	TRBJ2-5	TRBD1	CASSVTGTSQETQYF	TGCGCCAGCAGCGTGACAGGGACGTCTCAAGAGACCCAGTACTTC
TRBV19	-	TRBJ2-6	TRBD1	CASSIVAGGLAGANVLTF	TGTGCCAGTAGTATAGTCGCAGGGGGCTTGGCTGGGGCCAACGTCCTGACTTTC
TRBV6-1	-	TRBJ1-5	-	CASSATGTPYQPQHF	TGTGCCAGCAGTGCCACCGGGACACCCTATCAGCCCCAGCATTTT
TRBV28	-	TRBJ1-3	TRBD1	CASSQTGEVNTIYF	TGTGCCAGCAGTCAAACAGGGGAGGTAAACACCATATATTTT
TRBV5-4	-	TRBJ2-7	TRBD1	CASSLGTGTGPYEQYF	TGTGCCAGCAGCTTGGGAACCGGGACAGGGCCCTACGAGCAGTACTTC
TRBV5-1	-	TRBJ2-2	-	CASSLGTANTGELFF	TGCGCCAGCAGCTTGGGGACAGCAAACACCGGGGAGCTGTTTTTT
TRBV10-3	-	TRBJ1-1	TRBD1	CAISGKTGADTEAFF	TGTGCCATCAGTGGAAAGACAGGGGCGGACACTGAAGCTTTCTTT
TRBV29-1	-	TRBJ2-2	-	CSVVTSSNTGELFF	TGCAGCGTTGTAACATCTTCGAACACCGGGGAGCTGTTTTTT
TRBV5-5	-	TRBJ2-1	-	CASSRADSLGEQFF	TGTGCCAGCAGCAGAGCTGACAGCTTGGGCGAGCAGTTCTTC
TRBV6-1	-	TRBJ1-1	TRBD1	CASSSQGAGTEAFF	TGTGCCAGCAGTTCACAGGGGGCAGGCACTGAAGCTTTCTTT
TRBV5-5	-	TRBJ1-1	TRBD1	CASSLEGQGNTEAFF	TGTGCCAGCAGCTTGGAGGGACAGGGAAATACTGAAGCTTTCTTT
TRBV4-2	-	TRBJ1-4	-	CASSQEGAATNEKLFF	TGTGCCAGCAGCCAAGAAGGGGCAGCAACTAATGAAAAACTGTTTTTT
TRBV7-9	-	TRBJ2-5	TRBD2	CASSFSSGQETQYF	TGTGCCAGCAGCTTCTCTAGCGGCCAAGAGACCCAGTACTTC
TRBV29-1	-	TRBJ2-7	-	CSAQTSSYEQYF	TGCAGCGCCCAGACAAGCTCCTACGAGCAGTACTTC
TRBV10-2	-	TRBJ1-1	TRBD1	CASSESTGGRGRNTEAFF	TGCGCCAGCAGTGAGTCGACAGGGGGGCGTGGGAGGAACACTGAAGCTTTCTTT
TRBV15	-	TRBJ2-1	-	CATSRGAAYNEQFF	TGTGCCACCAGCAGAGGGGCTGCCTACAATGAGCAGTTCTTC
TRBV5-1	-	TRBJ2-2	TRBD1	CASSLPGTGEGGELFF	TGCGCCAGCAGCTTGCCCGGGACAGGGGAAGGTGGGGAGCTGTTTTTT
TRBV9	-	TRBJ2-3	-	CASSVARSTSTDTQYF	TGTGCCAGCAGCGTAGCCAGGTCCACTAGCACAGATACGCAGTATTTT
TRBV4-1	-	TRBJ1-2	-	CASSQDQVRGYTF	TGCGCCAGCAGCCAAGATCAGGTGCGCGGCTACACCTTC
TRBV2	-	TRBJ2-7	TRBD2	CASSTGLAQGEQYF	TGTGCCAGCAGTACGGGACTAGCCCAGGGGGAGCAGTACTTC
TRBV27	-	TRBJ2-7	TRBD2	CASSLRVGDLGLAELPQYF	TGTGCCAGCAGTTTAAGAGTAGGGGACCTTGGACTAGCGGAGCTCCCCCAGTACTTC
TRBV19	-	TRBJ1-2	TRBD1	CASSSGQETNYGYTF	TGTGCCAGTAGTAGCGGACAGGAGACTAACTATGGCTACACCTTC
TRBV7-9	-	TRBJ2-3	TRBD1	CASSLAVGTGATDTQYF	TGTGCCAGCAGCTTAGCCGTTGGGACAGGGGCCACAGATACGCAGTATTTT
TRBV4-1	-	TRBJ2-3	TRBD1	CASSQQGTDTQYF	TGCGCCAGCAGTCAACAGGGGACAGATACGCAGTATTTT
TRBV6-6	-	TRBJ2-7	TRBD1	CASSYVGQGINEQYF	TGTGCCAGCAGTTACGTCGGACAGGGGATCAACGAGCAGTACTTC
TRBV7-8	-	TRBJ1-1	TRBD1	CASSLDLGTGNEAFF	TGTGCCAGCAGCTTAGATTTGGGGACAGGGAATGAAGCTTTCTTT
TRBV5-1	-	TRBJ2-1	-	CASSSATLSYNEQFF	TGCGCCAGCAGCTCCGCTACCTTATCCTACAATGAGCAGTTCTTC
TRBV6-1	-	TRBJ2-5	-	CASSDGHGETQYF	TGTGCCAGCAGTGATGGGCATGGGGAGACCCAGTACTTC
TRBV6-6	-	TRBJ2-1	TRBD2	CASSQGLAGWQFF	TGTGCCAGCAGTCAGGGACTAGCGGGTTGGCAGTTCTTC
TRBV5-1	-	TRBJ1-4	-	CASSLDGSGTNEKLFF	TGCGCCAGCAGCTTGGATGGGTCGGGGACTAATGAAAAACTGTTTTTT
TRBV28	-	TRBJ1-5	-	CASSLRGVYQPQHF	TGTGCCAGCAGTTTAAGGGGTGTGTATCAGCCCCAGCATTTT
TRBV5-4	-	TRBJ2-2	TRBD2	CASSLEGTSGRRELFF	TGTGCCAGCAGCTTGGAAGGGACTAGCGGGAGGAGGGAGCTGTTTTTT
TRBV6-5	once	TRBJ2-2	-	CASSYEQAPDTGELFF	TGTGCCAGCAGTTACGAACAGGCGCCTGACACCGGGGAGCTGTTTTTT
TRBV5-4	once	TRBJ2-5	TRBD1	CATSRTGGKETQYF	TGTGCCACGAGTCGGACAGGGGGTAAAGAGACCCAGTACTTC
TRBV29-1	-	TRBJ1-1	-	CSVVSAVATEAFF	TGCAGCGTTGTCTCGGCAGTAGCGACTGAAGCTTTCTTT
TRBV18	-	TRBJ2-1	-	CASSPPVTNEQFF	TGTGCCAGCTCACCACCTGTTACTAATGAGCAGTTCTTC
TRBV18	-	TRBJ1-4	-	CASSLREDEKLFF	TGTGCCAGCTCACTCAGGGAAGATGAAAAACTGTTTTTT
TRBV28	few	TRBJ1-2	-	CASSWGLSGYSLVRGYTF	TGTGCCAGCAGTTGGGGTTTGTCGGGATATAGCCTTGTTAGGGGCTACACCTTC
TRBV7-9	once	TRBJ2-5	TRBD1	CASSLGTGEISETQYF	TGTGCCAGCAGCTTGGGGACAGGGGAGATCTCAGAGACCCAGTACTTC
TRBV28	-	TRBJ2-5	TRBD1	CASSGYRGLETQYF	TGTGCCAGCAGTGGTTACAGGGGGCTGGAGACCCAGTACTTC
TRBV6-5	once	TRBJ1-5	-	CASKTGNQPQHF	TGTGCCAGCAAAACAGGGAATCAGCCCCAGCATTTT
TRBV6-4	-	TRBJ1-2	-	CASSDGPQENYGYTF	TGTGCCAGCAGTGACGGCCCACAGGAGAACTATGGCTACACCTTC
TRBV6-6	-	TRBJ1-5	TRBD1	CASGQGAIKPQHF	TGTGCCTCGGGACAGGGGGCAATCAAGCCCCAGCATTTT
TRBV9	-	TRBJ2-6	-	CASSVGGISGANVLTF	TGTGCCAGCAGCGTAGGAGGCATCTCTGGGGCCAACGTCCTGACTTTC